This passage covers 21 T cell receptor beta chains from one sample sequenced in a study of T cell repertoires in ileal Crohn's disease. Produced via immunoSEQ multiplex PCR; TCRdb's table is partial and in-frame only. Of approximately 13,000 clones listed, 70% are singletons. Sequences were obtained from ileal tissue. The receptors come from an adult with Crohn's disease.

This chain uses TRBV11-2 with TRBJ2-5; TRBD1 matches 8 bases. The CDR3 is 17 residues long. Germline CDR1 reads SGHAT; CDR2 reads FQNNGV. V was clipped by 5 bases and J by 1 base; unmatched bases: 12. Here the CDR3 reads CASSTPTGVKSQETQYF. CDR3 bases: TGTGCCAGCAGCACGCCGACAGGGGTGAAGTCCCAAGAGACCCAGTACTTC.

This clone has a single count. As DNA, the CDR3 is TGTGCCAGCAGCCCGGGACAGGCTACAACTAATGAAAAACTGTTTTTT. It specifies CASSPGQATTNEKLFF. V is TRBV7-9 and J is TRBJ1-4; 8 positions agree with TRBD1. The germline V gene encodes CDR1 SEHNR and CDR2 FQNEAQ (reference sequence). There are 16 residues in the CDR3. Trimming removed 5 bases from V and 0 bases from J; junction bases left unmatched: 5.

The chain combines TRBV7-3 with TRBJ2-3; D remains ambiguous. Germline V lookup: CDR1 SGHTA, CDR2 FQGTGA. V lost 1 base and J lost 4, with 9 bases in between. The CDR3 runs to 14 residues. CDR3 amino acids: CASSLNPGPDTQYF. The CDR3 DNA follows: TGTGCCAGCAGCTTAAACCCGGGCCCAGATACGCAGTATTTT.

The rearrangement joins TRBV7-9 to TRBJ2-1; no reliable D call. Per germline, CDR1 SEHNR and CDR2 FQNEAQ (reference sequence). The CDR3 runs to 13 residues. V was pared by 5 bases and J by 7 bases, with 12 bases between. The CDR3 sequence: CASSLLMANEQFF. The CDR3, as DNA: TGTGCCAGCAGCCTCCTTATGGCTAATGAGCAGTTCTTC. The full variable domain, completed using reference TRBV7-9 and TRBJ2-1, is DTGVSQNPRHKITKRGQNVTFRCDPISEHNRLYWYRQTLGQGPEFLTYFQNEAQLEKSRLLSDRFSAERPKGSFSTLEIQRTEQGDSAMYLCASSLLMANEQFFGPGTRLTVL.

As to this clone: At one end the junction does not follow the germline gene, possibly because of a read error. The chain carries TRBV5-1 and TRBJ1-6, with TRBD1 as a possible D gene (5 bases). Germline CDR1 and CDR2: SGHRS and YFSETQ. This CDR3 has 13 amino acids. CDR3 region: CASSKEGLSTLHF. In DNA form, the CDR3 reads TGCGCCAGCAGCAAAGAGGGACTTTCAACCCTCCACTTT.

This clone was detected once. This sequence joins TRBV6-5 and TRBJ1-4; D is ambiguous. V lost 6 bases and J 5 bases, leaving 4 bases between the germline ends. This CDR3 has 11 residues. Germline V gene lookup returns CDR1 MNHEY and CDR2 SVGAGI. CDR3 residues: CASRGNEKLFF. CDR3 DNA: TGTGCCAGCAGGGGGAATGAAAAACTGTTTTTT.

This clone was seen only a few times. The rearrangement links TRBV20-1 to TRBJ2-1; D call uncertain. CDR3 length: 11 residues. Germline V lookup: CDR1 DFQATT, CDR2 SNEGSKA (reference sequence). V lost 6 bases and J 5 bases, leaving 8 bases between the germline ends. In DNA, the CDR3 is TGCAGTGCGCGACAAGACAATGAGCAGTTCTTC. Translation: CSARQDNEQFF.

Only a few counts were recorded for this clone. CDR3 residues: CASNGPDSNQPQHF. The CDR3 DNA reads TGTGCCAGCAACGGACCGGACAGTAATCAGCCCCAGCATTTT. The chain links TRBV2 to TRBJ1-5; TRBD1 might be the D (6 bases). Per the germline V gene, CDR1 is SNHLY and CDR2 is FYNNEI. CDR3 length equals 14 residues. Trimming stripped 7 bases from V and 4 bases from J, with 14 bases between. The whole variable domain, remainder taken from reference TRBV2 and TRBJ1-5, is EPEVTQTPSHQVTQMGQEVILRCVPISNHLYFYWYRQILGQKVEFLVSFYNNEISEKSEIFDDQFSVERPDGSNFTLKIRSTKLEDSAMYFCASNGPDSNQPQHFGDGTRLSIL.

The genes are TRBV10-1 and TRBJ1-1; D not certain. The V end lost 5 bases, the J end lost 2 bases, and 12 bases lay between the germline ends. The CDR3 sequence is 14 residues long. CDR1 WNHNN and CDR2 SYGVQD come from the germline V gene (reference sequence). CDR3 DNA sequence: TGCGCCAGCAGTTTTTGGACGGGAAACACTGAAGCTTTCTTT. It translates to CASSFWTGNTEAFF.

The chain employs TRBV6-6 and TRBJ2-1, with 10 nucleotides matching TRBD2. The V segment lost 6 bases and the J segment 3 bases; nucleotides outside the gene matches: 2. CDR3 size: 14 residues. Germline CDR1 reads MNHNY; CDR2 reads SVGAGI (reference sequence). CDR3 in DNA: TGTGCCAGCAGCTGGACTAGCGGCTACAATGAGCAGTTCTTC. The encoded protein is CASSWTSGYNEQFF.

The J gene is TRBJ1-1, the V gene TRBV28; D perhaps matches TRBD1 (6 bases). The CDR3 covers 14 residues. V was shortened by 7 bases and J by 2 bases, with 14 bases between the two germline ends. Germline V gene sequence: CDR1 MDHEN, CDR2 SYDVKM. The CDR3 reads CASNIRGYNTEAFF. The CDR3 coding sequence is TGTGCCAGCAATATCAGGGGATATAACACTGAAGCTTTCTTT.

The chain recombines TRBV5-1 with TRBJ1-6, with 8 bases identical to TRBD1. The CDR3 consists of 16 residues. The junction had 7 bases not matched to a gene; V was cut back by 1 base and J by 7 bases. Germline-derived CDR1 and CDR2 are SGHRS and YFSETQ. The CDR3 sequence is CASSLSGQGGNSPLHF. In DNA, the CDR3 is TGCGCCAGCAGCTTGAGTGGACAGGGTGGGAATTCACCCCTCCACTTT.

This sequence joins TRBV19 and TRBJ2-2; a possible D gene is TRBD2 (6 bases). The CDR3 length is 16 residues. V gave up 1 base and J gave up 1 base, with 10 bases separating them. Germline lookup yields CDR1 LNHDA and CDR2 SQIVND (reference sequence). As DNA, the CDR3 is TGTGCCAGTAGTATAGGGCGGGGACTGAACACCGGGGAGCTGTTTTTT. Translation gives CASSIGRGLNTGELFF.

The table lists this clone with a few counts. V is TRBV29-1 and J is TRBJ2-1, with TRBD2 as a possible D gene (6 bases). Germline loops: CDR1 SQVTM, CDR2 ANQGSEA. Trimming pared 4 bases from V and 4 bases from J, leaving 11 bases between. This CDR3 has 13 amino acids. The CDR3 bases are TGCAGCGTTGGGGGGGACTCGTACAATGAGCAGTTCTTC. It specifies CSVGGDSYNEQFF.

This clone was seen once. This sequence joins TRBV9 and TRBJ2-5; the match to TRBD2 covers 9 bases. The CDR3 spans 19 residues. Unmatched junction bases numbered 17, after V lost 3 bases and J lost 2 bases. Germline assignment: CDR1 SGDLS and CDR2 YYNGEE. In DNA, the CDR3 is TGTGCCAGCAGCGCGGGGGTGGGGCCCACTAGCGGGTCACAAGAGACCCAGTACTTC. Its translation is CASSAGVGPTSGSQETQYF.

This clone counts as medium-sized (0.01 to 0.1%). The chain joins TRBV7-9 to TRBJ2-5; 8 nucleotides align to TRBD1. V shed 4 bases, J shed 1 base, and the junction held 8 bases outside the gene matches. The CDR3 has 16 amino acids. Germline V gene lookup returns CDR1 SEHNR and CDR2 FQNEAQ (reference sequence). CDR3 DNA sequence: TGTGCCAGCAGCTCAGGGGGCCCGGGCCTCCAAGAGACCCAGTACTTC. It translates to CASSSGGPGLQETQYF. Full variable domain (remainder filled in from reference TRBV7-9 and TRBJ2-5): DTGVSQNPRHKITKRGQNVTFRCDPISEHNRLYWYRQTLGQGPEFLTYFQNEAQLEKSRLLSDRFSAERPKGSFSTLEIQRTEQGDSAMYLCASSSGGPGLQETQYFGPGTRLLVL.

The CDR3: CASSLGMNTEAFF. The CDR3, as DNA: TGTGCCAGCAGTCTCGGGATGAACACTGAAGCTTTCTTT. V is TRBV7-8 and J is TRBJ1-1, with D hard to call. V was pared by 6 bases and J by 0 bases, with 8 bases between. CDR3 length: 13 amino acids. CDR1 is SGHVS, CDR2 FQNEAQ, per germline.

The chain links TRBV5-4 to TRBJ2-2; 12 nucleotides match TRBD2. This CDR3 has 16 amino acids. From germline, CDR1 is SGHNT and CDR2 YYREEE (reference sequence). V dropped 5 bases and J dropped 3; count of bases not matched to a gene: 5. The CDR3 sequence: CASSLAGGPDTGELFF. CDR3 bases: TGTGCCAGCAGTCTAGCGGGGGGGCCGGACACCGGGGAGCTGTTTTTT.

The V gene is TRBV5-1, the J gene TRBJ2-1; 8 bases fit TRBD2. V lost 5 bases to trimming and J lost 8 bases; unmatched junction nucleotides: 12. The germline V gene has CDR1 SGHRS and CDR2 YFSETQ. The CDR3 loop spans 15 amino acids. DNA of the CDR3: TGCGCCAGCAGTCTTCGGGGGGGCCGAGGGGATGAGCAGTTCTTC. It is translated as CASSLRGGRGDEQFF.

The CDR3 DNA reads TGTGCCAGCAGCTTAACACAAGCGGGGCCCTACGAGCAGTACTTC. Translated: CASSLTQAGPYEQYF. J is TRBJ2-7 and V is TRBV7-2; the match to TRBD2 covers 7 bases. The CDR3 has 15 residues. J gave up 2 bases and V 2 bases, and 6 bases lay outside the gene matches. Germline V CDR1 and CDR2: SGHTA, FQGNSA.

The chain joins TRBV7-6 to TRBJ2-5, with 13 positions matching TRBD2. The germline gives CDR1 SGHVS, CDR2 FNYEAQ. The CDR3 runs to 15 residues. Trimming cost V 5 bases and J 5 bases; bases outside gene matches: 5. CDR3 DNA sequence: TGTGCCAGCAGCCAAGGACTAGCGGGGGCGGAGACCCAGTACTTC. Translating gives CASSQGLAGAETQYF.